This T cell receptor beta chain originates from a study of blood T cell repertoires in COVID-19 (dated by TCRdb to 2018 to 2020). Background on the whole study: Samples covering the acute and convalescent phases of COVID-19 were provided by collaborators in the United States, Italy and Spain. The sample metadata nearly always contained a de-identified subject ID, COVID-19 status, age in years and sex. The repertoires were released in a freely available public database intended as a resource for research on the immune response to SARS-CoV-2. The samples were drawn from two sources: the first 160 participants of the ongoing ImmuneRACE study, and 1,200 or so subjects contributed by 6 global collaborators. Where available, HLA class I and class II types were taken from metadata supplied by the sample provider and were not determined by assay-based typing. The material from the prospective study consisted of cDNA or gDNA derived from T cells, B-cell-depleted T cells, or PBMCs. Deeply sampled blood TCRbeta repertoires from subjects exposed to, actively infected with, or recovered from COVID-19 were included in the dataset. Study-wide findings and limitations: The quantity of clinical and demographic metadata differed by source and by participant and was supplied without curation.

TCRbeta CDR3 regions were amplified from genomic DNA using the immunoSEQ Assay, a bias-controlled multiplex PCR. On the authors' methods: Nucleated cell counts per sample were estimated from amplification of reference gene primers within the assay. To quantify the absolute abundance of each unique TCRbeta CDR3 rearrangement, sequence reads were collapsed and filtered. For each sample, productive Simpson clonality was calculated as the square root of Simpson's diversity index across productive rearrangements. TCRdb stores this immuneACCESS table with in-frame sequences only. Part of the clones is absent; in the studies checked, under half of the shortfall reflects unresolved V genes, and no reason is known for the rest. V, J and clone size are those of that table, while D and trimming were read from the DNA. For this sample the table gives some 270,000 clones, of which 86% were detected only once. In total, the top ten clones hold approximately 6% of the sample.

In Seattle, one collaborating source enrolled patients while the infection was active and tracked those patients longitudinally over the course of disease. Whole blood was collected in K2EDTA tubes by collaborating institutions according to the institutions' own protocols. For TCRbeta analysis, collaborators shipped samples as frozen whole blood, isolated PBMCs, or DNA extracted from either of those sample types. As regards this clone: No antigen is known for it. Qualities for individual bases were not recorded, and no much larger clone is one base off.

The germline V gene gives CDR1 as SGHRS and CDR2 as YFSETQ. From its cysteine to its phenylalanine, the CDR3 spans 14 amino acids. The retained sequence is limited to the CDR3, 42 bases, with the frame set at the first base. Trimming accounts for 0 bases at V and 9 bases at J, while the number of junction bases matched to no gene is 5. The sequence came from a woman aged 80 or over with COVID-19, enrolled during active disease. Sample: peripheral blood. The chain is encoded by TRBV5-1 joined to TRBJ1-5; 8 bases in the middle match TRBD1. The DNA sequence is TGCGCCAGCAGCTTGGTTACAGGGGGGGCGCCCCAGCATTTT. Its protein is CASSLVTGGAPQHF.